A single sample gave rise to the 19 T cell receptor beta chains below, sequenced in a study of T-cell memory formation after mild COVID-19. TCRdb called the 5' RACE reads again in MiXCR, with one record for every CDR3 protein. This table has about 390,000 distinct CDR3 sequences, roughly 15% appearing once. Sequencing input: PBMCs or a T cell subset sorted from them (not recorded which). All receptors derive from a man between 18 and 29 years old who had mild COVID-19 (a few samples of this study predate the infection). Cell type and time point are not known.

This clonotype was observed a few times. The V and J genes are TRBV11-2 and TRBJ2-3; the D gene is possibly TRBD1 (5 bases). The CDR3 spans 15 residues. V was clipped by 1 base and J by 0 bases, with 8 bases between them. Germline V lookup: CDR1 SGHAT, CDR2 FQNNGV. As DNA, the CDR3 is TGTGCCAGCAGCTTAGGTGGACATAGCACAGATACGCAGTATTTT. This translates into CASSLGGHSTDTQYF.

In this sample, this clonotype turned up a few times. The J gene is TRBJ2-2, the V gene TRBV5-5, with 8 bases lining up with TRBD1. The length of the CDR3 is 15 residues. Germline V gene lookup returns CDR1 SGHKS and CDR2 YYEKEE (reference sequence). V lost 6 bases and J lost 3; bases outside the gene matches: 7. CDR3 protein: CASTTRTGHTGELFF. For the CDR3, the DNA is TGTGCCAGCACAACTAGGACAGGGCACACCGGGGAGCTGTTTTTT. Drawing the rest from reference TRBV5-5 and TRBJ2-2, the complete variable domain is DAGVTQSPTHLIKTRGQQVTLRCSPISGHKSVSWYQQVLGQGPQFIFQYYEKEERGRGNFPDRFSARQFPNYSSELNVNALLLGDSALYLCASTTRTGHTGELFFGEGSRLTVL.

This clonotype was observed a few times. DNA of the CDR3: TGTGCCAGCAGGGCGGGACAGGGAGGAGACATTCAGTACTTC. Its translation: CASRAGQGGDIQYF. V is TRBV2 and J is TRBJ2-4; TRBD1 agrees at 9 bases. Germline assignment: CDR1 SNHLY and CDR2 FYNNEI. The CDR3 is 14 amino acids. The V and J ends lost 6 bases and 8 bases, in that order; junction bases with no gene match: 8.

In its sample, this clonotype was seen a few times. The V and J genes are TRBV27 and TRBJ1-6; D remains unclear. Germline values: CDR1 MNHEY, CDR2 SMNVEV (reference sequence). The CDR3 sequence is 15 residues long. V gave up 0 bases and J gave up 14 bases, with 17 bases separating them. CDR3 in amino acids: CASSLSYEPRVSLHF. In DNA, the CDR3 is TGTGCCAGCAGTTTATCATACGAACCGAGGGTATCCCTCCACTTT.

This clonotype was counted between two and nine times. V usage is TRBV7-9 and J usage is TRBJ2-7; D ambiguous. Germline V gives CDR1 SEHNR, CDR2 FQNEAQ (reference sequence). The CDR3 has 12 amino acids. Deletions cut 1 base from V and 3 bases from J, with 4 bases between. The CDR3 DNA follows: TGTGCCAGCAGCTTAGGTGTCTACGAGCAGTACGTC. As protein: CASSLGVYEQYV.

This clonotype came up a few times. The genes are TRBV20-1 and TRBJ2-7, with D possibly matching TRBD1 (5 bases). The ends were cut back, 3 bases at V and 5 bases at J, with 14 bases in the middle. This CDR3 region has 13 residues. CDR1 is DFQATT and CDR2 is SNEGSKA in the germline V gene (reference sequence). The DNA of the CDR3 is TGCAGTGCTAGGGGTATAGGGGCGGACGAGCAGTACTTC. It specifies CSARGIGADEQYF.

Ten or more counts support this clonotype. The CDR3 bases are TGTGCCAGCAGCTTACTGGGCTTAAACACCGGGGAGCTGTTTTTT. Translation: CASSLLGLNTGELFF. This chain links TRBV7-8 with TRBJ2-2; D is ambiguous. Germline V gene sequence: CDR1 SGHVS, CDR2 FQNEAQ. Trimming shortened V by 2 bases and J by 2 bases, and 9 bases separated the two germline ends. This CDR3 contains 15 residues.

This clonotype has more than one count but fewer than ten. The chain has TRBV6-2 or TRBV6-3 and TRBJ2-3; D is possibly TRBD1 or TRBD2 (5 bases each). Germline V gene lookup returns CDR1 MNHEY and CDR2 SVGEGT. The CDR3 is made up of 14 amino acids. The V end was cut by 10 bases, the J end by 4 bases, with 18 bases between. The CDR3 DNA is TGTGCCACCATCCGGGACGGAACATCAGATACGCAGTATTTT. Its translation: CATIRDGTSDTQYF.

This clonotype appeared a few times. This chain joins TRBV12-3 or TRBV12-4 and TRBJ2-4, with 9 positions matching TRBD2. The V segment lost 6 bases and the J segment 2 bases; nucleotides outside the gene matches: 5. The CDR3 totals 15 residues. CDR3 region: CASSTTSGSKNIQYF. Written as DNA, the CDR3 is TGTGCCAGCAGCACGACTAGCGGCTCCAAAAACATTCAGTACTTC.

In its sample, this clonotype was seen a few times. V usage is TRBV20-1 and J usage is TRBJ2-5; a possible D gene is TRBD2 (6 bases). Germline CDR1 is DFQATT and CDR2 is SNEGSKA (reference sequence). This CDR3 spans 13 amino acids. Trimming removed 5 bases at V and 4 bases at J, with 14 bases between. The CDR3: CSASGTRGETQYF. The DNA for the CDR3 is TGCAGTGCTTCTGGGACTCGGGGAGAGACCCAGTACTTC.

In its sample, this clonotype was seen a few times. The CDR3 nucleotides read TGTGCCAGCAGTTTAGATCCATCTCAGCCCCAGCATTTT. This translates into CASSLDPSQPQHF. This chain joins TRBV12-3 or TRBV12-4 and TRBJ1-5; D unclear. V lost 1 base, J lost 6 bases, and 7 bases lay in between. The CDR3 extends over 13 amino acids.

There are a few counts of this clonotype. This chain links TRBV6-1 with TRBJ1-1; perhaps TRBD1 as D (5 bases). Trimming stripped 4 bases from V and 5 bases from J, with 17 bases between. CDR3 size: 15 residues. CDR1 MNHNS and CDR2 SASEGT come from the germline V gene. CDR3 DNA: TGTGCCAGCAGTGTAAATGGGCAGGGAGGGACTGAAGCTTTCTTT. This sequence encodes CASSVNGQGGTEAFF.

This clonotype was counted a few times. The chain employs TRBV11-2 and TRBJ2-1; possible D gene TRBD2, 6 bases. Between the trimmed V and J ends, which lost 5 bases and 0 bases, there was a span of 11 bases. The V gene's germline CDR1 is SGHAT and CDR2 FQNNGV. The CDR3 extends over 15 amino acids. The CDR3 is CASSGGGLSYNEQFF. The CDR3 coding sequence is TGTGCCAGCAGCGGTGGGGGACTCTCCTACAATGAGCAGTTCTTC. Complete variable domain (other parts from reference TRBV11-2 and TRBJ2-1): EAGVAQSPRYKIIEKRQSVAFWCNPISGHATLYWYQQILGQGPKLLIQFQNNGVVDDSQLPKDRFSAERLKGVDSTLKIQPAKLEDSAVYLCASSGGGLSYNEQFFGPGTRLTVL.

This clonotype came up a few times. The CDR3 loop reads CASSYGTADQPQHF. The CDR3 nucleotides read TGTGCCAGCAGTTACGGGACGGCGGATCAGCCCCAGCATTTT. This chain connects TRBV6-5 to TRBJ1-5; possibly TRBD1 for D (5 bases). CDR3 size: 14 residues. V gave up 2 bases and J gave up 5 bases, with 10 bases separating them. The germline V gene encodes CDR1 MNHEY and CDR2 SVGAGI.

The J gene is TRBJ1-1, the V gene TRBV6-6; no firm D call. CDR3 size: 12 residues. V lost 0 bases to trimming and J lost 11 bases, with 10 bases between them. Germline-derived CDR1 and CDR2 are MNHNY and SVGAGI (reference sequence). This chain's CDR3 is CASSYSEGTAFF. For the CDR3, the DNA is TGTGCCAGCAGTTACTCCGAGGGTACTGCTTTCTTT.

This chain connects TRBV28 to TRBJ2-2, with TRBD1 identical over 7 bases. Trimming took 7 bases from V and 7 from J; bases not matched to a gene: 12. The CDR3 spans 15 residues. Germline-derived CDR1 and CDR2 are MDHEN and SYDVKM. CDR3 nucleotides: TGTGCCAGCACCGCTCTCACAGGGGTGGGCGGGGAGCTGTTTTTT. Its protein product is CASTALTGVGGELFF. The full variable domain, with the rest looked up from reference TRBV28 and TRBJ2-2, is DVKVTQSSRYLVKRTGEKVFLECVQDMDHENMFWYRQDPGLGLRLIYFSYDVKMKEKGDIPEGYSVSREKKERFSLILESASTNQTSMYLCASTALTGVGGELFFGEGSRLTVL.

The CDR3 sequence: CASSQGGTRINNEQFF. CDR3 nucleotide sequence: TGCGCCAGCAGCCAAGGTGGGACTAGAATCAACAATGAGCAGTTCTTC. V is TRBV4-3 and J is TRBJ2-1, with 8 nucleotides matching TRBD2. This CDR3 contains 16 residues. J gave up 5 bases and V 1 base, and 7 bases lay outside the gene matches. Per the germline V gene, CDR1 is LGHNA and CDR2 is YSLEER.

This clonotype occurred once. The chain has TRBV24-1 and TRBJ2-5; 9 bases align to TRBD1. Per germline, CDR1 KGHDR and CDR2 SFDVKD. The CDR3 runs 17 residues. Unmatched junction bases numbered 11, after V lost 7 bases and J lost 0 bases. Written as DNA, the CDR3 is TGTGCCACCAGCGGGGTGGACAGGGGAATGTACCAAGAGACCCAGTACTTC. Protein sequence: CATSGVDRGMYQETQYF.

V and J are TRBV5-1 and TRBJ1-2; perhaps TRBD1 as D (6 bases). The CDR3 totals 14 residues. With 5 bases removed from V and 8 bases from J, the gap between germline ends came to 19 bases. Germline lookup yields CDR1 SGHRS and CDR2 YFSETQ. The CDR3 is CASSLQQGQGGYTF. The CDR3 bases are TGCGCCAGCAGTCTACAACAGGGCCAAGGGGGCTACACCTTC.